The clone carrying this T cell receptor (beta chain) occurred once. The antigen is undetermined. The CDR3 totals 15 residues. Germline loops: CDR1 SGHRS, CDR2 YFSETQ. V was shortened by 1 base and J by 4 bases, with 13 bases between the two germline ends. These data belong to a study of cytomegalovirus exposure and HLA in healthy donors. Notes on the study in general: Specific recognition of CMV antigens was confirmed in vitro for a few chains (all CMV-associated). TCR clusters originating in the first cohort tended to co-occur in the 120 validation repertoires, according to a later analysis.

Some clones are missing from TCRdb's copy, which holds only in-frame ones; the method was immunoSEQ multiplex PCR. The profile covers around 400,000 clones, with approximately 90% appearing a single time and 0.83% taken by the ten largest. The rearrangement links TRBV5-1 to TRBJ2-3, with D possibly matching TRBD1 (5 bases). This receptor was identified in a woman between 18 and 30 years old in good health and CMV-seronegative. The sequenced material came from PBMCs. In DNA form, the CDR3 reads TGCGCCAGCAGCTTGCAACAGGTTGGGGCAGATACGCAGTATTTT. Translating gives CASSLQQVGADTQYF. Combining the CDR3 with reference TRBV5-1 and TRBJ2-3 gives the whole variable domain KAGVTQTPRYLIKTRGQQVTLSCSPISGHRSVSWYQQTPGQGLQFLFEYFSETQRNKGNFPGRFSGRQFSNSRSEMNVSTLELGDSALYLCASSLQQVGADTQYFGPGTRLTVL.